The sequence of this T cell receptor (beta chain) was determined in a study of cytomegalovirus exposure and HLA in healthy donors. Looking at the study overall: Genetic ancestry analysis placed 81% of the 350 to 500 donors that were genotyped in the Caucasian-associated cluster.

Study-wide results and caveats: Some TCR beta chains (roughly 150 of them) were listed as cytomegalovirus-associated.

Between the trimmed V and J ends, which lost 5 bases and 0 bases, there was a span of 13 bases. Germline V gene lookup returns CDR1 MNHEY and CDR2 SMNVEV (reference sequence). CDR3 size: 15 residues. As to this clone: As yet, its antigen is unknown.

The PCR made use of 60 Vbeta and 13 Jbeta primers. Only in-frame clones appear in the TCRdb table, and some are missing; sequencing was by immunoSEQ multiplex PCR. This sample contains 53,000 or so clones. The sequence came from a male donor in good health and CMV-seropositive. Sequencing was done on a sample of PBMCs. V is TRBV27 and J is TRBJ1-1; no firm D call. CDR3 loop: CASSADTQVNTEAFF. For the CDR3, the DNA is TGTGCCAGCAGTGCCGATACCCAGGTGAACACTGAAGCTTTCTTT.